These T cell receptor beta chains were read from a single sample in a study of T cell responses to AZD1222 COVID-19 vaccine. Here immunoSEQ multiplex PCR was the method, and the copy in TCRdb shows in-frame clones only, minus some. Here the sample spans about 98,000 clones, almost 90% being singletons. The sequencing here drew on peripheral blood, taken on day 0 of MenACWY control vaccination. Receptors were obtained from an adult in good health. The CDR3 runs from the conserved cysteine through the conserved F or W. The D gene is left open where the match is weak. Size is stated for part of the rows, as once, few or many counts, or as a class when the clone is expanded.

V	J	D	size	CDR3	DNA
TRBV19	TRBJ1-5	-	-	CASTPAGSNQPQHF	TGTGCCAGTACCCCGGCAGGGAGCAATCAGCCCCAGCATTTT
TRBV7-2	TRBJ1-2	-	few	CASSRKGSNYGYTF	TGTGCCAGCAGCCGCAAAGGAAGTAACTATGGCTACACCTTC
TRBV2	TRBJ1-2	TRBD1	-	CASSLTGVYGYTF	TGTGCCAGCAGCTTGACAGGGGTCTATGGCTACACCTTC
TRBV9	TRBJ1-1	-	-	CASSASGGDTEAFF	TGTGCCAGCAGCGCCTCCGGGGGGGACACTGAAGCTTTCTTT
TRBV5-1	TRBJ1-1	TRBD1	-	CASSLGRGRVDTEAFF	TGCGCCAGCAGCTTGGGCAGGGGGCGCGTGGACACTGAAGCTTTCTTT
TRBV19	TRBJ1-4	TRBD1	-	CASTPRGYEKLFF	TGTGCCAGTACCCCCAGGGGGTATGAAAAACTGTTTTTT
TRBV25-1	TRBJ2-3	-	-	CASSGRGTDTQYF	TGTGCCAGCAGTGGCCGGGGCACAGATACGCAGTATTTT
TRBV15	TRBJ2-3	TRBD2	-	CATSRGLAGIPTDTQYF	TGTGCCACCAGCAGAGGACTAGCGGGGATTCCCACAGATACGCAGTATTTT
TRBV4-1	TRBJ1-1	TRBD1	-	CASSRGQGFTEAFF	TGCGCCAGCAGCCGCGGACAGGGGTTCACTGAAGCTTTCTTT
TRBV1	TRBJ1-1	-	few	CTSSQDHLRESRNTEAFF	TGCACCAGCAGCCAAGATCATTTAAGGGAGAGTCGCAACACTGAAGCTTTCTTT
TRBV3-1/TRBV3-2	TRBJ1-2	-	-	CASSQDWEGRGYTF	TGTGCCAGCAGCCAAGATTGGGAGGGCCGGGGCTACACCTTC
TRBV6-5	TRBJ2-2	-	-	CASSRRQLNTGELFF	TGTGCCAGCAGTCGCCGACAGCTGAACACCGGGGAGCTGTTTTTT
TRBV5-3	TRBJ2-1	-	-	CARSPGGPSYNEQFF	TGTGCCAGAAGTCCGGGGGGCCCGTCCTACAATGAGCAGTTCTTC
TRBV6-5	TRBJ1-1	-	-	CASRPPGTEAFF	TGTGCCAGCAGGCCCCCGGGCACTGAAGCTTTCTTT
TRBV7-9	TRBJ1-2	-	-	CASSSRPSRQRHYGYTF	TGTGCCAGCAGCTCCCGACCCTCCCGACAGAGACACTATGGCTACACCTTC
TRBV5-1	TRBJ1-3	TRBD1	-	CASSPTDRGNFGNTIYF	TGCGCCAGCAGCCCGACGGACAGGGGAAACTTTGGAAACACCATATATTTT
TRBV6-2/TRBV6-3	TRBJ2-4	-	-	CASSSPDRRNIQYF	TGTGCCAGCAGTTCTCCGGACCGCCGGAACATTCAGTACTTC
TRBV5-1	TRBJ1-1	-	-	CASMGSGVDTEAFF	TGCGCCAGCATGGGGTCGGGGGTTGACACTGAAGCTTTCTTT
TRBV5-5	TRBJ1-2	-	-	CASSLQGHYGYTF	TGTGCCAGCAGCCTCCAAGGGCACTATGGCTACACCTTC
TRBV6-4	TRBJ1-5	-	few	CASSADSNQPQHF	TGTGCCAGCAGCGCGGATAGCAATCAGCCCCAGCATTTT
TRBV30	TRBJ1-3	-	-	CAWTQGGGNTIYF	TGTGCCTGGACTCAGGGAGGCGGAAACACCATATATTTT
TRBV18	TRBJ1-1	-	-	CASQSEQNTEAFF	TGTGCCAGCCAATCGGAGCAGAACACTGAAGCTTTCTTT
TRBV3-1/TRBV3-2	TRBJ1-2	TRBD1	-	CASSPDRVYGYTF	TGTGCCAGCAGTCCGGACAGGGTGTATGGCTACACCTTC
TRBV5-1	TRBJ1-2	TRBD1	-	CASSLPRQGSGGYTF	TGCGCCAGCAGCTTACCGCGACAGGGGTCCGGAGGCTACACCTTC
TRBV10-1	TRBJ2-1	TRBD2	-	CASSESETNLPSGGADNEQFF	TGCGCCAGCAGTGAGTCGGAAACTAATCTCCCTAGCGGGGGTGCCGACAATGAGCAGTTCTTC
TRBV11-2	TRBJ1-2	TRBD1	-	CASSADRASNGYTF	TGTGCCAGCAGCGCGGACAGGGCCTCCAATGGCTACACCTTC
TRBV6-5	TRBJ1-6	-	-	CASRDYSPLHF	TGTGCCAGCAGAGATTATTCACCCCTCCACTTT
TRBV3-1/TRBV3-2	TRBJ2-3	-	once	CASSQQGSSTDTQYF	TGTGCCAGCAGCCAACAGGGGTCTTCCACAGATACGCAGTATTTT
TRBV7-2	TRBJ2-7	-	-	CASSPNVPYEQYF	TGTGCCAGCAGCCCAAACGTTCCCTACGAGCAGTACTTC
TRBV19	TRBJ1-4	-	-	CATNSPSTDFNEKLFF	TGTGCCACCAACTCACCATCGACAGACTTTAATGAAAAACTGTTTTTT
TRBV4-3	TRBJ1-4	-	once	CASSLSLTEKLFF	TGCGCCAGCAGTCTAAGCCTTACTGAAAAACTGTTTTTT
TRBV3-1/TRBV3-2	TRBJ1-2	-	-	CASSQAAANYGYTF	TGTGCCAGCAGCCAAGCGGCAGCTAACTATGGCTACACCTTC
TRBV6-5	TRBJ2-5	-	-	CAGASYQETQYF	TGTGCCGGGGCTAGCTATCAAGAGACCCAGTACTTC
TRBV5-1	TRBJ1-2	TRBD1	-	CASSQGQGGVRDGYTF	TGCGCCAGCAGCCAAGGACAGGGAGGTGTTAGGGATGGCTACACCTTC
TRBV4-2	TRBJ2-7	-	few	CASSQGPTGLGQEYEQYF	TGTGCCAGCAGCCAAGGCCCTACAGGGCTCGGTCAGGAATACGAGCAGTACTTC
TRBV6-6	TRBJ1-1	TRBD1	-	CASSWTGVDTEAFF	TGTGCCAGCAGTTGGACAGGGGTGGACACTGAAGCTTTCTTT
TRBV6-6	TRBJ1-4	-	-	CASSGPGQSNEKLFF	TGTGCCAGCAGTGGACCGGGACAAAGTAATGAAAAACTGTTTTTT
TRBV19	TRBJ1-5	TRBD1	-	CASTLGQGVSQPQHF	TGTGCCAGTACCTTGGGGCAGGGGGTGAGTCAGCCCCAACATTTT
TRBV5-1	TRBJ2-7	-	-	CASGLDRSYEQYF	TGCGCCAGCGGACTGGACAGATCCTACGAGCAGTACTTC
TRBV4-2	TRBJ1-2	TRBD1	-	CASSPRLTGETYGYTF	TGTGCCAGCAGTCCACGACTCACAGGGGAGACCTATGGCTACACCTTC
TRBV2	TRBJ1-1	TRBD1	-	CASSQGVDTEAFF	TGTGCCAGCAGCCAGGGGGTGGACACTGAAGCTTTCTTT
TRBV28	TRBJ2-3	-	-	CASSLTSPDTQYF	TGTGCCAGCAGCTTGACTAGTCCAGATACGCAGTATTTT
TRBV5-6	TRBJ2-7	TRBD2	-	CASSSLRGVSGGNEQYF	TGTGCCAGCAGCTCCCTAAGAGGAGTTAGCGGGGGGAACGAGCAGTACTTC
TRBV9	TRBJ1-4	-	-	CASSVDPESNEKLFF	TGTGCCAGCAGCGTAGACCCGGAAAGTAATGAAAAACTGTTTTTT
TRBV15	TRBJ1-1	-	-	CATSRDLGVANTEAFF	TGTGCCACCAGCAGAGATTTGGGGGTGGCGAACACTGAAGCTTTCTTT
TRBV15	TRBJ1-5	-	-	CATNKDRLWPQHF	TGTGCCACCAACAAGGACAGACTTTGGCCCCAGCATTTT
TRBV2	TRBJ1-2	-	-	CASSAFNYGYTF	TGTGCCAGCAGCGCCTTTAACTATGGCTACACCTTC
TRBV5-4	TRBJ1-2	-	once	CASSLSGDGYTF	TGTGCCAGCAGCTTAAGTGGGGATGGCTACACCTTC
TRBV6-6	TRBJ1-1	TRBD1	-	CASSRTGIGNTEAFF	TGTGCCAGCAGTAGGACAGGGATCGGGAACACTGAAGCTTTCTTT
TRBV5-1	TRBJ1-6	-	-	CASSSTAQGNNSPLHF	TGCGCCAGCAGCTCCACCGCACAGGGAAACAATTCACCCCTCCACTTT